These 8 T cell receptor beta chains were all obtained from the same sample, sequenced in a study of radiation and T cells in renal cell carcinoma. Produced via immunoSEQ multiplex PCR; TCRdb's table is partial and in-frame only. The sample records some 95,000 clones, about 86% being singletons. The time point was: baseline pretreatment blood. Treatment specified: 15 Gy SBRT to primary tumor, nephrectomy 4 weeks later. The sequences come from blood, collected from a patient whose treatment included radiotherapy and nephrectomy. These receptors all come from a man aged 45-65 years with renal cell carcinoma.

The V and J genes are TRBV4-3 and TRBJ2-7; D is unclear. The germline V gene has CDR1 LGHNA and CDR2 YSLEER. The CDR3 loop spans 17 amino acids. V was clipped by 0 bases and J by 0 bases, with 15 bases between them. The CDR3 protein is CASSQEVVGIGSYEQYF. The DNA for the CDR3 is TGCGCCAGCAGCCAAGAAGTCGTAGGGATTGGCTCCTACGAGCAGTACTTC.

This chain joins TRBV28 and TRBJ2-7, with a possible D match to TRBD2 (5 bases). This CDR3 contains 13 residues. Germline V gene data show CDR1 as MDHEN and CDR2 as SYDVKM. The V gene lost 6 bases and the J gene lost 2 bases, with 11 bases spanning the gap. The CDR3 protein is CASRPRTPYEQYF. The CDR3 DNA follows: TGTGCCAGCAGACCTAGGACTCCCTACGAGCAGTACTTC.

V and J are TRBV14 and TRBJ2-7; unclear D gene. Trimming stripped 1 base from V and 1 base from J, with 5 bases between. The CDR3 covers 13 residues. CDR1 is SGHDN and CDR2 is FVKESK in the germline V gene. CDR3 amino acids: CASSQVWSYEQYF. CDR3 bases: TGTGCCAGCAGCCAAGTGTGGTCCTACGAGCAGTACTTC.

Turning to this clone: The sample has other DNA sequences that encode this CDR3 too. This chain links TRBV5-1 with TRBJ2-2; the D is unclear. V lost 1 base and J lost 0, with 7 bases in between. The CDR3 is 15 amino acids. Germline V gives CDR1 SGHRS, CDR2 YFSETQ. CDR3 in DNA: TGCGCCAGCAGCTTGACAGTCTCGAACACCGGGGAGCTGTTTTTT. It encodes CASSLTVSNTGELFF.

The CDR3 protein is CASSEMGQSLVGYTF. The CDR3 DNA reads TGTGCCAGCAGCGAGATGGGACAGTCCCTGGTAGGCTACACCTTC. The chain is built from TRBV9 and TRBJ1-2, with 7 bases aligning to TRBD1. Germline CDR1 reads SGDLS; CDR2 reads YYNGEE. The ends lost 3 bases at V and 8 bases at J; junction bases unmatched: 13. CDR3 length: 15 residues.

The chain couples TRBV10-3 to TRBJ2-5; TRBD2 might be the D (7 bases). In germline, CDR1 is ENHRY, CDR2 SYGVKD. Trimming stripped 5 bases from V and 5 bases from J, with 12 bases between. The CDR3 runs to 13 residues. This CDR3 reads CAISPRGGETQYF. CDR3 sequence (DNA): TGTGCCATCAGTCCGAGGGGGGGGGAGACCCAGTACTTC.

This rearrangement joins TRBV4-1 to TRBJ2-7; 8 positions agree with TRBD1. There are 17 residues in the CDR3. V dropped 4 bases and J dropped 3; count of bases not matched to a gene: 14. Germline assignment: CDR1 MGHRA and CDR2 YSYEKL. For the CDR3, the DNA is TGCGCCAGCAGCCGCCCGGGACAGGAAAGTGGTTACTACGAGCAGTACTTC. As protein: CASSRPGQESGYYEQYF.

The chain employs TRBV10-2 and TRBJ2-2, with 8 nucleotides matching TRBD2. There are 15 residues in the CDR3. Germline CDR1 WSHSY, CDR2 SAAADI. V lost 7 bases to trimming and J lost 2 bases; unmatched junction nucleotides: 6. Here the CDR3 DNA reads TGCGCCAGCACATTTAGCGGGATCAACACCGGGGAGCTGTTTTTT. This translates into CASTFSGINTGELFF.